The 32 T cell receptor beta chains below come from one sample, sequenced in a study of blood T cell repertoires in COVID-19. TCRdb's table, derived via immunoSEQ multiplex PCR, lists solely in-frame clones and lacks some. Of approximately 300,000 clones listed, more than 70% are singletons. The material sequenced was peripheral blood. These receptors were taken from a man younger than 35 who had recovered from COVID-19.

J is TRBJ2-7 and V is TRBV25-1, with D possibly TRBD1 on 6 matching bases. V gave up 3 bases and J gave up 3 bases, with 9 bases separating them. Germline V gives CDR1 MGHDK, CDR2 SYGVNS. This CDR3 is built from 13 residues. In DNA, the CDR3 is TGTGCCAGCAGTGATCAGGGGTTCTACGAGCAGTACTTC. Translating gives CASSDQGFYEQYF.

The rearrangement links TRBV10-3 to TRBJ2-3; TRBD2 matches 8 bases. Germline assignment: CDR1 ENHRY and CDR2 SYGVKD. The junction had 9 bases not matched to a gene; V was cut back by 1 base and J by 0 bases. The CDR3 loop spans 18 amino acids. CDR3 region: CAISEFVKREPSTDTQYF. The CDR3 bases are TGTGCCATCAGTGAGTTCGTTAAGCGGGAGCCTAGCACAGATACGCAGTATTTT.

The chain has TRBV4-1 and TRBJ1-3; D possibly corresponds to TRBD1 (5 bases). Germline V gene sequence: CDR1 MGHRA, CDR2 YSYEKL. This CDR3 spans 17 amino acids. The germline V and J ends were trimmed by 0 bases and 3 bases, with 15 bases remaining between them. CDR3 sequence: CASSQDLAGGSGNTIYF. CDR3 coding DNA: TGCGCCAGCAGCCAAGATTTAGCCGGGGGTAGTGGAAACACCATATATTTT.

CDR3 nucleotide sequence: TGTGCCAGCAGCTTAGAAGCGGGAGGGACAGATACGCAGTATTTT. Its protein is CASSLEAGGTDTQYF. The chain recombines TRBV11-3 with TRBJ2-3; 10 positions agree with TRBD2. The length of the CDR3 is 15 residues. The V segment lost 0 bases and the J segment 3 bases; nucleotides outside the gene matches: 0. CDR1 is SGHNT, CDR2 YENEEA, per germline.

The rearrangement joins TRBV3-1 (or the pseudogene TRBV3-2) to TRBJ2-3; a weak D match, TRBD2 (6 bases). Germline V lookup: CDR1 LGHDT, CDR2 YNNKEL (reference sequence). The CDR3 is made up of 13 amino acids. The ends were cut back, 5 bases at V and 6 bases at J, with 12 bases in the middle. The DNA of the CDR3 is TGTGCCAGCAGCGTTCGAGCGGGTGATACGCAGTATTTT. Its translation is CASSVRAGDTQYF.

The chain combines TRBV4-1 with TRBJ2-6, with TRBD1 as a possible D gene (5 bases). Deletions cut 1 base from V and 0 bases from J, with 10 bases between. Germline V gives CDR1 MGHRA, CDR2 YSYEKL. There are 17 residues in the CDR3. The CDR3 reads CASSQARTPSGANVLTF. CDR3 DNA: TGCGCCAGCAGCCAAGCGAGGACACCCTCTGGGGCCAACGTCCTGACTTTC.

The CDR3 nucleotides read TGCGCCAGCAGCCCCGCCCCCCAGGGCTCTGGGGCCAACGTCCTGACTTTC. Translation gives CASSPAPQGSGANVLTF. The chain links TRBV4-1 to TRBJ2-6; perhaps TRBD1 as D (5 bases). V shed 4 bases and J shed 0 bases, with 13 bases lying between them. The CDR3 is made up of 17 amino acids. The germline V gene has CDR1 MGHRA and CDR2 YSYEKL.

This clone occurred once. This chain uses TRBV24-1 with TRBJ1-2; no firm D call. V was cut by 2 bases and J by 8 bases, with 11 bases left in between. The CDR3 length is 13 residues. Germline V gene data show CDR1 as KGHDR and CDR2 as SFDVKD. The CDR3 sequence: CATSDSLGRGYTF. The CDR3 nucleotides read TGTGCCACCAGTGATTCCCTAGGGAGAGGCTACACCTTC.

This sequence joins TRBV6-2 or TRBV6-3 and TRBJ2-2; 8 nucleotides align to TRBD1. J gave up 5 bases and V 0 bases, and 11 bases lay outside the gene matches. This CDR3 contains 18 residues. Germline V gene lookup returns CDR1 MNHEY and CDR2 SVGEGT. CDR3 coding DNA: TGTGCCAGCAGTTACTCGGACAGGGCCATTTATGTTACCGGGGAGCTGTTTTTT. It codes for CASSYSDRAIYVTGELFF.

A single count supports this clone. The V call is TRBV7-8, the J call TRBJ2-2; 10 nucleotides line up with TRBD2. V was pared by 5 bases and J by 1 base, with 25 bases of the junction left unmatched. The CDR3 runs to 23 residues. CDR1 and CDR2 from the germline V gene are SGHVS and FQNEAQ. Written as DNA, the CDR3 is TGTGCCAGCAGCCCATTATGGTTGACGGGTCTAGCGGGAGTGGTAGGGAACACCGGGGAGCTGTTTTTT. It yields the protein CASSPLWLTGLAGVVGNTGELFF.

The chain combines TRBV7-3 with TRBJ1-1; 7 positions match TRBD1. J gave up 6 bases and V 4 bases, and 11 bases lay outside the gene matches. The CDR3 runs 15 residues. Germline assignment: CDR1 SGHTA and CDR2 FQGTGA. CDR3 DNA: TGTGCCAGCAGCTCACAGGGGATGGAGGGGGCTGAAGCTTTCTTT. Its protein is CASSSQGMEGAEAFF.

This clone was observed a single time. The rearrangement links TRBV12-3 or TRBV12-4 to TRBJ2-7; unclear D gene. The CDR3 sequence is 12 residues long. The ends were cut back, 5 bases at V and 0 bases at J, with 5 bases in the middle. The CDR3, as DNA: TGTGCCAGCAGTGGTAGCTCCTACGAGCAGTACTTC. This encodes CASSGSSYEQYF.

The V gene is TRBV2, the J gene TRBJ2-3, with 7 bases lining up with TRBD2. In germline, CDR1 is SNHLY, CDR2 FYNNEI. Losses at the gene ends were 8 bases for V and 2 bases for J; bases not matched to a gene: 13. This CDR3 region has 16 residues. CDR3 sequence: CASPRVSGINTDTQYF. CDR3 nucleotides: TGTGCCAGCCCCCGCGTGAGCGGGATAAACACAGATACGCAGTATTTT.

With respect to this clone: Other DNA sequences from this sample encode an identical CDR3 as well. The rearrangement joins TRBV6-5 to TRBJ2-2; perhaps TRBD1 as D (6 bases). CDR1 and CDR2 (germline): MNHEY, SVGAGI. The CDR3 has 14 residues. V lost 1 base and J lost 5, with 8 bases in between. The CDR3: CASSYLGGTGELFF. In DNA, the CDR3 is TGTGCCAGCAGTTACTTAGGGGGTACCGGGGAGCTGTTTTTT.

The rearrangement joins TRBV30 to TRBJ1-2; 7 nucleotides agree with TRBD1. This CDR3 comprises 13 residues. Germline CDR1 GTSNPN, CDR2 SVGIG (reference sequence). V gave up 5 bases and J gave up 0 bases; unmatched junction bases: 3. For the CDR3, the DNA is TGTGCCTGGGACAGGGCTCCTAACTATGGCTACACCTTC. Protein sequence: CAWDRAPNYGYTF.

The CDR3 coding sequence is TGTGCCACCAGTGATTACAGGGGGGACGGCTACACCTTC. It yields the protein CATSDYRGDGYTF. The chain joins TRBV24-1 to TRBJ1-2, with 8 bases identical to TRBD1. Per germline, CDR1 KGHDR and CDR2 SFDVKD. CDR3 length equals 13 residues. V gave up 2 bases and J gave up 8 bases; unmatched junction bases: 3.

The rearrangement links TRBV3-1 (or the pseudogene TRBV3-2) to TRBJ2-1, with D unclear. CDR3 length equals 11 residues. Per germline, CDR1 LGHDT and CDR2 YNNKEL (reference sequence). Trimming left V 4 bases short and J 5 bases short, with 3 bases between. Written as DNA, the CDR3 is TGTGCCAGCAGCCGAGACAATGAGCAGTTCTTC. As protein: CASSRDNEQFF.

The table lists this clone with a few counts. The CDR3 spells CASSEGQAGTEAFF. The CDR3 DNA is TGTGCCAGCAGCGAGGGACAGGCGGGGACTGAAGCTTTCTTT. The chain combines TRBV5-4 with TRBJ1-1, with 8 bases fitting TRBD1. J lost 5 bases, V lost 4 bases, and 7 bases had no gene match. This CDR3 contains 14 residues. CDR1 and CDR2 (germline): SGHNT, YYREEE (reference sequence).

This chain uses TRBV4-2 with TRBJ1-2, with 7 bases identical to TRBD1. The germline V gene encodes CDR1 LGHNA and CDR2 YNFKEQ. The junction had 4 bases not matched to a gene; V was cut back by 3 bases and J by 6 bases. The CDR3 has 13 residues. CDR3: CASSHLQGDGYTF. The CDR3 bases are TGTGCCAGCAGCCACCTCCAGGGGGATGGCTACACCTTC.

This chain joins TRBV9 and TRBJ2-6, with a tentative D call TRBD1 (6 bases). With 4 bases removed from V and 10 bases from J, the gap between germline ends came to 21 bases. The germline CDR1 and CDR2 sequences are SGDLS and YYNGEE. The CDR3 loop spans 16 amino acids. The DNA for the CDR3 is TGTGCCAGCAGCACAACCGTCCGGGACACCAAAAACGTCCTGACTTTC. Translating gives CASSTTVRDTKNVLTF.

V usage is TRBV7-2 and J usage is TRBJ1-2, with 8 nucleotides matching TRBD1. Per the germline V gene, CDR1 is SGHTA and CDR2 is FQGNSA. V shed 2 bases, J shed 5 bases, and the junction held 7 bases outside the gene matches. This CDR3 spans 15 amino acids. The CDR3 protein is CASSLPTGGNYGYTF. The CDR3 coding sequence is TGTGCCAGCAGCTTACCTACAGGGGGTAATTATGGCTACACCTTC.

V and J are TRBV27 and TRBJ2-7; 10 nucleotides match TRBD1. Germline CDR1 is MNHEY and CDR2 is SMNVEV (reference sequence). After removal of 5 bases from V and 2 bases from J, the junction contained 6 bases not matched to a gene. The length of the CDR3 is 15 residues. This chain's CDR3 is CASSPLDRGAYEQYF. The CDR3 DNA follows: TGTGCCAGCAGTCCCTTGGACAGGGGGGCCTACGAGCAGTACTTC.

The genes are TRBV10-3 and TRBJ2-1, with no clear D. Between the trimmed V and J ends, which lost 4 bases and 8 bases, there was a span of 9 bases. Germline V gives CDR1 ENHRY, CDR2 SYGVKD. This CDR3 is built from 12 residues. This CDR3 reads CAISALADEQFF. CDR3 nucleotides: TGTGCCATCAGTGCCCTTGCGGATGAGCAGTTCTTC.

This chain uses TRBV7-2 with TRBJ1-2; D might be TRBD1 (5 bases). Trimming took 0 bases from V and 8 from J, leaving 13 bases between them. Germline CDR1 SGHTA, CDR2 FQGNSA. The CDR3 extends over 14 amino acids. The CDR3 DNA sequence: TGTGCCAGCAGCTTAGCTCTGGGGGGACGCGGCTACACCTTC. Its translation is CASSLALGGRGYTF.

The chain couples TRBV4-3 to TRBJ2-7; 8 bases map to TRBD2. CDR1 is LGHNA and CDR2 is YSLEER in the germline V gene. This CDR3 comprises 17 residues. The junction had 12 bases not matched to a gene; V was cut back by 1 base and J by 4 bases. The CDR3 region is CASSQGAAGGDKYEQYF. CDR3 nucleotides: TGCGCCAGCAGCCAAGGAGCAGCCGGGGGGGATAAGTACGAGCAGTACTTC.

The chain combines TRBV28 with TRBJ2-7, with D possibly being TRBD2 (6 bases). This CDR3 comprises 15 residues. Germline V gene lookup returns CDR1 MDHEN and CDR2 SYDVKM. V lost 5 bases to trimming and J lost 3 bases, with 17 bases between them. The DNA of the CDR3 is TGTGCCAGCAGTATCGCGGGACGGACAATCTACGAGCAGTACTTC. Encoded protein: CASSIAGRTIYEQYF.

This sequence joins TRBV5-4 and TRBJ2-7; D is perhaps TRBD1 (6 bases). Germline-derived CDR1 and CDR2 are SGHNT and YYREEE (reference sequence). The V end lost 3 bases, the J end lost 2 bases, and 12 bases lay between the germline ends. This CDR3 comprises 14 residues. Written as DNA, the CDR3 is TGTGCCAGCAGCTCCCAGGGGATCGCCTACGAGCAGTACTTC. Its protein product is CASSSQGIAYEQYF.

The chain is built from TRBV5-6 and TRBJ2-7; TRBD1 aligns across 8 bases. The V gene end was trimmed by 2 bases and the J gene end by 3 bases; junction bases not matched to a gene: 4. The CDR3 length is 14 residues. In germline, CDR1 is SGHDT, CDR2 YYEEEE. The CDR3 DNA follows: TGTGCCAGCAGCTTTTTGGACAGGGACTACGAGCAGTACTTC. It is translated as CASSFLDRDYEQYF.

The chain combines TRBV6-2 or TRBV6-3 with TRBJ1-2; a possible D gene is TRBD1 (6 bases). Germline loops: CDR1 MNHEY, CDR2 SVGEGT. The length of the CDR3 is 15 residues. V lost 5 bases and J lost 6, with 19 bases in between. In nucleotides, the CDR3 is TGTGCCAGCAGTCGGGACGGAAGGGGGTTCGATGGCTACACCTTC. Translating gives CASSRDGRGFDGYTF.

The chain's CDR3 is CASSLVVVGPLVSEQYF. The CDR3 region has the DNA TGTGCCAGCAGCTTGGTCGTAGTGGGCCCATTAGTGTCCGAGCAGTACTTC. V and J are TRBV5-4 and TRBJ2-7, with D uncertain. Trimming removed 0 bases from V and 6 bases from J, with 22 bases in between. The V gene's germline CDR1 is SGHNT and CDR2 YYREEE (reference sequence). The CDR3 runs to 17 residues.

The V gene is TRBV7-9, the J gene TRBJ2-1, with D perhaps TRBD1 (5 bases). The CDR3 is made up of 13 amino acids. The V and J ends lost 5 bases and 8 bases respectively, with 13 bases between them. In germline, CDR1 is SEHNR, CDR2 FQNEAQ (reference sequence). In DNA form, the CDR3 reads TGTGCCAGCAGCCCCCCCAGGGCCGATGAGCAGTTCTTC. Amino acids: CASSPPRADEQFF.

The chain uses TRBV7-8 and TRBJ1-1; D remains unclear. The V gene lost 4 bases and the J gene lost 3 bases, with 3 bases spanning the gap. The CDR3 is made up of 11 amino acids. In germline, CDR1 is SGHVS, CDR2 FQNEAQ. The CDR3 nucleotides are TGTGCCAGCAGCTCCGACACTGAAGCTTTCTTT. This gives the protein CASSSDTEAFF. Supplemented by reference TRBV7-8 and TRBJ1-1, the full variable domain reads GAGVSQSPRYKVAKRGQDVALRCDPISGHVSLFWYQQALGQGPEFLTYFQNEAQLDKSGLPSDRFFAERPEGSVSTLKIQRTQQEDSAVYLCASSSDTEAFFGQGTRLTVV.